The next 21 T cell receptor beta chains were all read from a single sample in a study of identical twins. One entry per CDR3 protein results from TCRdb running MiXCR on the 5' RACE reads. The sample has hundreds of thousands of distinct CDR3 sequences, about 9.4% seen once. This same sample was also taken into another study, of yellow fever vaccine responses in identical twins.

The source material was PBMCs. These TCRs come from a woman younger than 35 in good health.

This clonotype was counted ten times or more. The chain employs TRBV7-2 and TRBJ2-3; D is tentatively TRBD1 or TRBD2 (7 bases each). CDR3 length: 15 amino acids. Per the germline V gene, CDR1 is SGHTA and CDR2 is FQGNSA. V shed 5 bases and J shed 3 bases, with 15 bases lying between them. The CDR3 loop reads CASSAPGGVTDTQYF. The CDR3 nucleotides are TGTGCCAGCAGCGCACCAGGGGGGGTGACAGATACGCAGTATTTT.

This clonotype has a handful of counts. The rearrangement joins TRBV7-2 to TRBJ2-7; 10 bases map to TRBD2. The V segment lost 3 bases and the J segment 3 bases; nucleotides outside the gene matches: 5. Germline assignment: CDR1 SGHTA and CDR2 FQGNSA. The CDR3 covers 15 residues. CDR3 coding DNA: TGTGCCAGCAGCTTCGGAGCGGGGGGGAACTACGAGCAGTACTTC. This encodes CASSFGAGGNYEQYF.

This clonotype was seen ten or more times. V is TRBV4-3 and J is TRBJ2-7; 10 bases fit TRBD1. Per germline, CDR1 LGHNA and CDR2 YSLEER. V was clipped by 2 bases and J by 3 bases; unmatched bases: 4. This CDR3 spans 15 amino acids. CDR3 in DNA: TGCGCCAGCAGCCAACGGACAGGGGGAAACTACGAGCAGTACTTC. It encodes CASSQRTGGNYEQYF.

This sequence joins TRBV4-2 and TRBJ2-3, with 12 bases lining up with TRBD2. V gave up 1 base and J gave up 5 bases; unmatched junction bases: 7. CDR1 is LGHNA, CDR2 YNFKEQ, per germline. The CDR3 is 17 amino acids. In DNA, the CDR3 is TGTGCCAGCAGCCAAGCACTAGCGGGGGGTTCTAAAGATACGCAGTATTTT. Its translation: CASSQALAGGSKDTQYF.

This clonotype was counted only a few times. The rearrangement uses TRBV10-3 and TRBJ1-5, with D possibly TRBD1 on 5 matching bases. The CDR3 sequence is 15 residues long. The germline V and J ends were trimmed by 3 bases and 3 bases, with 12 bases remaining between them. The V gene's germline CDR1 is ENHRY and CDR2 SYGVKD. The DNA of the CDR3 is TGTGCCATCAGTGAAGGGGCTGATTTCAATCAGCCCCAGCATTTT. Its protein is CAISEGADFNQPQHF.

This clonotype was recorded at least ten times. The rearrangement links TRBV28 to TRBJ2-7; no reliable D call. The CDR3 is made up of 13 amino acids. Trimming removed 5 bases from V and 3 bases from J, with 11 bases in between. CDR1 and CDR2 from the germline V gene are MDHEN and SYDVKM. CDR3 in amino acids: CASSSSPVYEQYF. The DNA for the CDR3 is TGTGCCAGCAGTAGCTCCCCTGTCTACGAGCAGTACTTC.

The rearrangement uses TRBV20-1 and TRBJ1-4; 7 bases agree with TRBD1. V shed 2 bases, J shed 5 bases, and the junction held 11 bases outside the gene matches. Germline V gives CDR1 DFQATT, CDR2 SNEGSKA (reference sequence). The CDR3 runs 16 residues. CDR3 region: CSARISGAGGNEKLFF. CDR3 coding DNA: TGCAGTGCTAGAATCAGCGGGGCAGGGGGGAATGAAAAACTGTTTTTT.

This clonotype has ten or more counts. The chain joins TRBV20-1 to TRBJ2-3; possibly TRBD2 for D (7 bases). Germline-derived CDR1 and CDR2 are DFQATT and SNEGSKA (reference sequence). Trimming removed 6 bases from V and 1 base from J, with 17 bases in between. The CDR3 runs to 15 residues. This CDR3 reads CSAPRGGRGTDTQYF. The CDR3 nucleotides read TGCAGTGCCCCAAGGGGGGGCCGGGGCACAGATACGCAGTATTTT.

The table lists this clonotype with many counts. The chain has TRBV12-3 or TRBV12-4 and TRBJ2-3, with 8 bases lining up with TRBD2. The ends lost 6 bases at V and 0 bases at J; junction bases unmatched: 5. The CDR3 has 15 residues. CDR3 nucleotide sequence: TGTGCCAGCAGCCCTAGCGGGCCTAGCACAGATACGCAGTATTTT. This sequence encodes CASSPSGPSTDTQYF.

This clonotype was counted at least ten times. The chain employs TRBV24-1 and TRBJ2-1; D is unclear. V lost 9 bases and J 4 bases, leaving 12 bases between the germline ends. Germline lookup yields CDR1 KGHDR and CDR2 SFDVKD. CDR3 length: 13 amino acids. CDR3 protein: CATGLDEYNEQFF. The CDR3 nucleotides are TGTGCCACCGGGCTCGACGAATACAATGAGCAGTTCTTC.

This clonotype was counted ten times or more. This chain links TRBV20-1 with TRBJ2-4; 9 positions match TRBD2. This CDR3 is built from 15 residues. J gave up 1 base and V 3 bases, and 4 bases lay outside the gene matches. CDR1 DFQATT and CDR2 SNEGSKA come from the germline V gene (reference sequence). CDR3 in amino acids: CSASLAGAAKNIQYF. The CDR3 nucleotides read TGCAGTGCTAGCTTAGCGGGGGCGGCCAAAAACATTCAGTACTTC.

There are many counts of this clonotype. This chain joins TRBV7-9 and TRBJ1-2; 9 nucleotides align to TRBD1. Germline loops: CDR1 SEHNR, CDR2 FQNEAQ (reference sequence). V shed 5 bases, J shed 5 bases, and the junction held 9 bases outside the gene matches. This CDR3 region has 15 residues. In DNA, the CDR3 is TGTGCCAGCAGCGCATGGGACAGGGAGGGGTATGGCTACACCTTC. Protein product: CASSAWDREGYGYTF.

The chain couples TRBV4-2 to TRBJ2-6; D gene unclear. V was clipped by 0 bases and J by 0 bases, with 9 bases between them. The CDR3 extends over 17 amino acids. Germline V gives CDR1 LGHNA, CDR2 YNFKEQ. CDR3 residues: CASSQEEAPSGANVLTF. In DNA form, the CDR3 reads TGTGCCAGCAGCCAAGAAGAGGCACCCTCTGGGGCCAACGTCCTGACTTTC.

This clonotype was recorded a few times. The V call is TRBV7-2, the J call TRBJ2-5; possible D gene TRBD2, 5 bases. Trimming left V 1 base short and J 5 bases short, with 20 bases between. The germline CDR1 and CDR2 sequences are SGHTA and FQGNSA. The CDR3 has 17 amino acids. CDR3 sequence: CASSLGGRLAGLETQYF. DNA for the CDR3: TGTGCCAGCAGCTTAGGAGGTCGTCTAGCTGGGCTTGAGACCCAGTACTTC.

This clonotype has more than one count but fewer than ten. The chain recombines TRBV6-2 or TRBV6-3 with TRBJ2-1, with unresolved D. Germline lookup yields CDR1 MNHEY and CDR2 SVGEGT. Trimming pared 2 bases from V and 4 bases from J, leaving 6 bases between. This CDR3 region has 13 residues. The chain's CDR3 is CASSYSLYNEQFF. CDR3 DNA sequence: TGTGCCAGCAGTTACAGCCTATACAATGAGCAGTTCTTC.

This clonotype was recorded many times. This chain joins TRBV12-3 or TRBV12-4 and TRBJ2-2; TRBD2 agrees at 8 bases. The length of the CDR3 is 13 residues. Trimming cost V 5 bases and J 9 bases; bases outside gene matches: 5. As DNA, the CDR3 is TGTGCCAGCAGTCCTCGGACTAGCCGGGAGCTGTTTTTT. It translates to CASSPRTSRELFF.

The genes are TRBV12-3 or TRBV12-4 and TRBJ2-2; TRBD1 aligns across 8 bases. The V gene end was trimmed by 2 bases and the J gene end by 3 bases; junction bases not matched to a gene: 5. The CDR3 is made up of 16 amino acids. The CDR3 nucleotides read TGTGCCAGCAGTTTAATCCCAGGGGGCGACACCGGGGAGCTGTTTTTT. It translates to CASSLIPGGDTGELFF.

This clonotype was observed a handful of times. The gene calls are TRBV6-2 or TRBV6-3 and TRBJ2-2; 9 positions match TRBD1. The V gene's germline CDR1 is MNHEY and CDR2 SVGEGT. The length of the CDR3 is 16 residues. V lost 0 bases, J lost 5 bases, and 4 bases stayed unmatched. CDR3 residues: CASSYSGTGRTGELFF. In DNA, the CDR3 is TGTGCCAGCAGTTACTCTGGGACAGGGCGTACCGGGGAGCTGTTTTTT.

The chain joins TRBV20-1 to TRBJ1-1; D is ambiguous. The germline V and J ends were trimmed by 3 bases and 3 bases, with 14 bases remaining between them. The germline CDR1 and CDR2 sequences are DFQATT and SNEGSKA (reference sequence). CDR3 length equals 14 residues. The CDR3 DNA follows: TGCAGTGCTAGTAGTGCCAGCTTACACACTGAAGCTTTCTTT. It encodes CSASSASLHTEAFF.

The chain couples TRBV7-9 to TRBJ2-2; D uncertain. Trimming removed 1 base from V and 4 bases from J, with 10 bases in between. The germline gives CDR1 SEHNR, CDR2 FQNEAQ (reference sequence). The CDR3 extends over 15 amino acids. The CDR3 reads CASSLGRGVTGELFF. CDR3 sequence (DNA): TGTGCCAGCAGCTTAGGTCGTGGAGTCACCGGGGAGCTGTTTTTT.

This clonotype appeared many times. The gene calls are TRBV6-2 or TRBV6-3 and TRBJ2-4; TRBD1 matches 7 bases. Trimming took 5 bases from V and 9 from J; bases not matched to a gene: 10. Germline loops: CDR1 MNHEY, CDR2 SVGEGT. The CDR3 extends over 14 amino acids. The CDR3 here is CASSVGQGVVIQYF. CDR3 nucleotides: TGTGCCAGCAGTGTCGGCCAGGGGGTTGTCATTCAGTACTTC.